Listed below are T cell receptor beta chains from one sample, sequenced in a study of blood T cell repertoires in COVID-19. Some clones are missing from TCRdb's copy, which holds only in-frame ones; the method was immunoSEQ multiplex PCR. The profile shows 50,000 or so clones, about 89% of them singletons. Sequencing used peripheral blood. These receptors were obtained from a human donor in a cohort sampled during active COVID-19. Both conserved end residues are part of each CDR3. D genes are given only for firm matches. The listing skips clone size in some rows; elsewhere it reads once, few, many or a size class.

d_call j_call clone_size v_call cdr3_aa cdr3_nt
TRBD2 TRBJ2-1 - TRBV10-3 CAIRPLAGQDSQFF TGTGCCATCAGACCACTAGCGGGCCAAGATTCGCAGTTCTTC
- TRBJ2-1 - TRBV7-3 CASSGASNNEQFF TGTGCCAGCAGTGGGGCCAGCAACAATGAGCAGTTCTTC
TRBD1 TRBJ1-3 - TRBV30 CAWSEGDSRNTIYF TGTGCCTGGAGTGAGGGGGACAGTCGAAACACCATATATTTT
- TRBJ2-1 - TRBV6-6 CASGTGKWQFF TGTGCCAGCGGAACCGGGAAATGGCAGTTCTTC
- TRBJ1-1 few TRBV19 CASSIGQITEAFF TGTGCCAGTAGTATTGGACAGATCACTGAAGCTTTCTTT
TRBD1 TRBJ1-2 medium-sized TRBV5-5 CASSEPGQGEDGYTF TGTGCCAGCAGCGAACCGGGACAGGGGGAAGATGGCTACACCTTC
TRBD1 TRBJ2-2 - TRBV6-4 CASSQGAHTGELFF TGTGCCAGCTCACAGGGGGCGCACACCGGGGAGCTGTTTTTT
- TRBJ1-5 - TRBV28 CASSLMTTNQPQHF TGTGCCAGCAGTTTGATGACAACGAATCAGCCCCAGCATTTT
- TRBJ2-1 - TRBV5-1 CASSLGLDGYNEQFF TGCGCCAGCAGCTTGGGGCTAGATGGCTACAATGAGCAGTTCTTC
- TRBJ2-7 few TRBV5-4 CASSLGGTSYEQYF TGTGCCAGCAGCTTGGGGGGGACATCCTACGAGCAGTACTTC
- TRBJ2-2 - TRBV24-1 CATTPEGEQNTGELFF TGTGCCACCACGCCCGAGGGGGAACAGAACACCGGGGAGCTGTTTTTT
- TRBJ1-4 - TRBV5-1 CASSLITGKNEKLFF TGCGCCAGCAGCTTGATCACAGGAAAGAATGAAAAACTGTTTTTT
TRBD1 TRBJ1-4 - TRBV11-1 CASSPSRDSEKLFF TGTGCCAGCAGCCCCTCCCGGGACAGCGAAAAACTGTTTTTT
- TRBJ2-5 - TRBV6-1 CASSERGRSLKETQYF TGTGCCAGCAGTGAACGGGGAAGGTCCCTCAAAGAGACCCAGTACTTC
- TRBJ1-5 - TRBV5-6 CASSWGSGGNQPQHF TGTGCCAGCAGCTGGGGGAGCGGAGGGAATCAGCCCCAGCATTTT
- TRBJ1-2 - TRBV5-4 CASSLERGNDYGYTF TGTGCCAGCAGCTTGGAGAGAGGGAACGACTATGGCTACACCTTC
- TRBJ1-2 - TRBV5-1 CASSLQGKGGYTF TGCGCCAGCAGCTTACAGGGTAAAGGGGGCTACACCTTC
- TRBJ1-6 - TRBV5-4 CASSLTGEHFYNSPLHF TGTGCCAGCAGCTTGACAGGAGAACATTTCTATAATTCACCCCTCCACTTT
- TRBJ2-3 - TRBV7-8 CASSSGLDTQYF TGTGCCAGCAGCTCGGGACTAGATACGCAGTATTTT
- TRBJ2-2 - TRBV19 CASSNPRDTQGTGELFF TGTGCCAGTAGTAATCCCCGGGACACGCAAGGGACCGGGGAGCTGTTTTTT
- TRBJ2-7 once TRBV30 CAWRLGSSYEQYF TGTGCCTGGAGGCTCGGGAGTTCCTACGAGCAGTACTTC
TRBD2 TRBJ2-5 - TRBV29-1 CSVDPRGLAGGPQETQYF TGCAGCGTTGACCCAAGGGGCCTAGCGGGAGGGCCCCAAGAGACCCAGTACTTC
- TRBJ2-1 - TRBV9 CASSAQGLIREQFF TGTGCCAGCAGCGCCCAGGGCCTTATACGTGAGCAGTTCTTC
- TRBJ2-7 - TRBV19 CASSIGGRPPIYEQYF TGTGCCAGTAGTATAGGAGGCAGACCCCCAATCTACGAGCAGTACTTC
- TRBJ1-2 - TRBV11-3 CASSSSAGDGYTF TGTGCCAGCAGCTCGTCGGCAGGGGATGGCTACACCTTC
- TRBJ1-1 - TRBV30 CAWNYGLRNTEAFF TGTGCCTGGAACTACGGACTCCGGAACACTGAAGCTTTCTTT
- TRBJ2-3 once TRBV9 CASSVGHTYGTDTQYF TGTGCCAGCAGCGTAGGCCATACCTATGGCACAGATACGCAGTATTTT
- TRBJ2-5 - TRBV7-7 CASSLTGLGETQYF TGTGCTAGCAGCTTAACAGGGCTTGGAGAGACCCAGTACTTC
- TRBJ2-7 - TRBV6-2/TRBV6-3 CASSQQGYEQYF TGTGCCAGCAGCCAACAGGGCTACGAGCAGTACTTC
TRBD2 TRBJ2-3 - TRBV11-2 CASSLDPSGSGGTDTQYF TGTGCCAGCAGCTTAGATCCTAGCGGGAGTGGTGGCACAGATACGCAGTATTTT
TRBD2 TRBJ2-1 once TRBV6-2/TRBV6-3 CASSYSSGSSSNEQFF TGTGCCAGCAGTTACTCTAGCGGGAGCTCCTCCAATGAGCAGTTCTTC
TRBD2 TRBJ2-3 - TRBV7-2 CASSFPRGGRADTQYF TGTGCCAGCAGCTTTCCGCGGGGGGGCAGGGCAGATACGCAGTATTTT
TRBD2 TRBJ2-5 once TRBV28 CASSVSSGGQETQYF TGTGCCAGCAGTGTCTCTAGCGGCGGCCAAGAGACCCAGTACTTC
- TRBJ2-6 - TRBV7-9 CASSPGRRANVLTF TGTGCCAGCAGCCCAGGGCGTCGGGCCAACGTCCTGACTTTC
TRBD1 TRBJ2-7 - TRBV18 CASSPGTGKYEQYF TGTGCCAGCTCACCCGGGACAGGGAAATACGAGCAGTACTTC
- TRBJ2-3 - TRBV9 CASSVQGSPTDTQYF TGTGCCAGCAGCGTTCAGGGGTCTCCTACAGATACGCAGTATTTT
TRBD1 TRBJ1-1 once TRBV27 CASSPDRGTEAFF TGTGCCAGCAGCCCGGACAGGGGGACTGAAGCTTTCTTT
TRBD1 TRBJ1-3 - TRBV7-9 CASSPLGTGGLSGNTIYF TGTGCCAGCAGCCCACTCGGGACAGGGGGTCTCTCTGGAAACACCATATATTTT
- TRBJ2-1 few TRBV5-4 CASIKRGGEQFF TGTGCCAGCATCAAAAGAGGGGGTGAGCAGTTCTTC
- TRBJ2-4 - TRBV15 CATSREWGPKNIQYF TGTGCCACCAGCAGAGAGTGGGGGCCAAAAAACATTCAGTACTTC
TRBD1 TRBJ2-7 - TRBV9 CASSVDRGPTYEQYF TGTGCCAGCAGCGTCGACAGGGGTCCTACCTACGAGCAGTACTTC
- TRBJ1-4 - TRBV18 CASSEQSNEKLFF TGTGCCAGCTCCGAACAGTCGAATGAAAAACTGTTTTTT
TRBD1 TRBJ1-1 - TRBV7-2 CASSTRTGRNTEAFF TGTGCCAGCAGCACCCGGACAGGCAGGAACACTGAAGCTTTCTTT
TRBD1 TRBJ1-1 - TRBV27 CASIPAGRGRGEAFF TGTGCCAGCATCCCGGCAGGCAGGGGGCGCGGCGAAGCTTTCTTT
- TRBJ2-1 - TRBV14 CASSLRTDFYNEQFF TGTGCCAGCAGCCTTCGGACTGATTTCTACAATGAGCAGTTCTTC
- TRBJ2-2 - TRBV10-2 CASSRTDSGSTGELFF TGCGCCAGCAGCAGAACGGACAGCGGTAGCACCGGGGAGCTGTTTTTT
- TRBJ2-5 - TRBV19 CASSDTGTQETQYF TGTGCCAGTAGTGACACAGGGACCCAAGAGACCCAGTACTTC
- TRBJ2-3 - TRBV7-8 CASSLVARGSTDTQYF TGTGCCAGCAGCTTAGTAGCGCGGGGTAGCACAGATACGCAGTATTTT
- TRBJ1-5 - TRBV9 CASSPARGPAQPQHF TGTGCCAGCAGCCCGGCGCGGGGGCCCGCTCAGCCCCAGCATTTT
TRBD1 TRBJ2-6 - TRBV18 CASSSTGTGGAGANVLTF TGTGCCAGCTCGTCCACCGGGACAGGGGGCGCTGGGGCCAACGTCCTGACTTTC